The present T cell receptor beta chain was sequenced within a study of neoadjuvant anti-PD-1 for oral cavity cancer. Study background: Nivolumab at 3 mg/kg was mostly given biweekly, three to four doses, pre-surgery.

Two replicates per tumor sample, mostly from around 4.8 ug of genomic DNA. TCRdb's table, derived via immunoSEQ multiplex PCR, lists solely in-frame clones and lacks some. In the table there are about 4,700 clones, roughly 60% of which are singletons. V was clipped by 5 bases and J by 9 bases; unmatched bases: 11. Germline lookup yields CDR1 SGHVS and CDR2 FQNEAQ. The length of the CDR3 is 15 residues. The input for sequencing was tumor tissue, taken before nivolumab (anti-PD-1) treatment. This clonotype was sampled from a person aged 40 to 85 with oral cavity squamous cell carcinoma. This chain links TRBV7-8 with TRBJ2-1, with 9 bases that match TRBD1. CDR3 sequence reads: CASSTWTGARGEQFF. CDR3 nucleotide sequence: TGTGCCAGCAGCACATGGACAGGGGCCAGGGGTGAGCAGTTCTTC.